This entry lists 14 T cell receptor beta chains sequenced from one sample in a study of tumor-infiltrating lymphocytes in localized non-small cell lung cancer (dated by TCRdb to about 2021). Library creation used the immunoSEQ multiplex PCR assay. In TCRdb, the immuneACCESS table is reduced to in-frame sequences with V and J assigned. These tables do not hold every clone; where another copy was compared, an unresolved V gene accounts for under half, and the others remain unexplained. The sample table contains about 18,000 clones; only one count was recorded for more than 60% of them. Of the sample, 4% to 5% falls within the top ten clones. The sample consisted of lung tumor tissue. Receptor source: a human donor with non-small cell lung cancer.

The chain has TRBV7-3 and TRBJ2-2; the match to TRBD2 covers 7 bases. V lost 2 bases to trimming and J lost 0 bases; unmatched junction nucleotides: 0. Germline V lookup: CDR1 SGHTA, CDR2 FQGTGA. This CDR3 has 15 amino acids. The CDR3 DNA sequence: TGTGCCAGCAGCTTACTAGCGGCGAACACCGGGGAGCTGTTTTTT. Translation gives CASSLLAANTGELFF. The variable domain in full, with the rest retrieved from reference TRBV7-3 and TRBJ2-2, is GAGVSQTPSNKVTEKGKYVELRCDPISGHTALYWYRQSLGQGPEFLIYFQGTGAADDSGLPNDRFFAVRPEGSVSTLKIQRTERGDSAVYLCASSLLAANTGELFFGEGSRLTVL.

The chain has TRBV7-9 and TRBJ2-3, with TRBD1 matching over 7 bases. Germline CDR1 reads SEHNR; CDR2 reads FQNEAQ (reference sequence). This CDR3 contains 13 residues. The junction had 2 bases not matched to a gene; V was cut back by 5 bases and J by 3 bases. CDR3 coding DNA: TGTGCCAGCAGCCCCAGGGGGACAGATACGCAGTATTTT. The encoded protein is CASSPRGTDTQYF.

The chain employs TRBV15 and TRBJ1-1; TRBD1 is a possible D gene (5 bases). The CDR3 totals 14 residues. The germline gives CDR1 LNHNV, CDR2 YYDKDF (reference sequence). V was pared by 5 bases and J by 2 bases, with 12 bases between. This chain's CDR3 is CATSRGTLNTEAFF. CDR3 sequence (DNA): TGTGCCACCAGCCGCGGGACCCTAAACACTGAAGCTTTCTTT.

This clone was counted only a few times. The V call is TRBV9, the J call TRBJ1-1, with D unresolved. The V and J ends lost 4 bases and 6 bases respectively, with 16 bases between them. Per germline, CDR1 SGDLS and CDR2 YYNGEE. The CDR3 covers 14 residues. The CDR3 region is CASSPSGTYSEAFF. In DNA form, the CDR3 reads TGTGCCAGCAGCCCGTCGGGCACCTATTCTGAAGCTTTCTTT.

The chain links TRBV6-5 to TRBJ1-5, with D perhaps matching TRBD1 (6 bases). This CDR3 spans 15 amino acids. V shed 6 bases and J shed 6 bases, with 18 bases lying between them. The germline V gene has CDR1 MNHEY and CDR2 SVGAGI. Here the CDR3 reads CASSPSPGDTQPQHF. The CDR3 DNA is TGTGCCAGCAGCCCTTCCCCGGGGGACACTCAGCCCCAGCATTTT.

The chain couples TRBV7-3 to TRBJ2-7, with 8 nucleotides matching TRBD1. Germline lookup yields CDR1 SGHTA and CDR2 FQGTGA. There are 14 residues in the CDR3. The V and J ends lost 5 bases and 4 bases, in that order; junction bases with no gene match: 7. DNA for the CDR3: TGTGCCAGCAGCCCCTACGGGACAGGTTACGAGCAGTACTTC. Translation: CASSPYGTGYEQYF.

The rearrangement joins TRBV5-4 to TRBJ1-4; weak D call: TRBD1 (5 bases). V gave up 1 base and J gave up 2 bases, with 12 bases separating them. This CDR3 spans 16 amino acids. The germline V gene has CDR1 SGHNT and CDR2 YYREEE (reference sequence). DNA of the CDR3: TGTGCCAGCAGCTTGCGGGGGGGTGGCACTAATGAAAAACTGTTTTTT. Amino acids: CASSLRGGGTNEKLFF.

Only a few counts were recorded for this clone. V and J are TRBV7-9 and TRBJ2-7; D uncertain. The ends were cut back, 5 bases at V and 5 bases at J, with 10 bases in the middle. Germline loops: CDR1 SEHNR, CDR2 FQNEAQ (reference sequence). CDR3 length: 12 residues. CDR3 DNA sequence: TGTGCCAGCAGCCCCCCTGGTCACGAGCAGTACTTC. Translation gives CASSPPGHEQYF.

The chain uses TRBV7-2 and TRBJ2-7; no definite D call. Germline loops: CDR1 SGHTA, CDR2 FQGNSA. This CDR3 is 12 amino acids long. Trimming stripped 3 bases from V and 5 bases from J, with 8 bases between. The CDR3 DNA reads TGTGCCAGCAGCTTTGGTAGGGACGAGCAGTACTTC. Its protein product is CASSFGRDEQYF.

The chain has TRBV5-1 and TRBJ1-1; TRBD1 matches at 7 bases. V trimming: 3 bases; J trimming: 3 bases; junction bases outside the gene matches: 14. Germline V CDR1 and CDR2: SGHRS, YFSETQ. The CDR3 is 17 amino acids. The CDR3 protein is CASSSGQPSGPDTEAFF. CDR3 DNA: TGCGCCAGCAGCTCGGGACAGCCCAGTGGTCCTGACACTGAAGCTTTCTTT.

This chain connects TRBV30 to TRBJ2-2; D is unclear. The CDR3 is made up of 13 amino acids. Trimming removed 2 bases at V and 1 base at J, with 5 bases between. The germline V gene has CDR1 GTSNPN and CDR2 SVGIG (reference sequence). The chain's CDR3 is CAWSSENTGELFF. The CDR3 bases are TGTGCCTGGAGTAGCGAGAACACCGGGGAGCTGTTTTTT. The whole variable domain, remainder taken from reference TRBV30 and TRBJ2-2, is SQTIHQWPATLVQPVGSPLSLECTVEGTSNPNLYWYRQAAGRGLQLLFYSVGIGQISSEVPQNLSASRPQDRQFILSSKKLLLSDSGFYLCAWSSENTGELFFGEGSRLTVL.

V is TRBV7-9 and J is TRBJ1-1; the D is unclear. Germline V gene lookup returns CDR1 SEHNR and CDR2 FQNEAQ (reference sequence). The CDR3 is 10 residues long. The ends were cut back, 5 bases at V and 12 bases at J, with 10 bases in the middle. This CDR3 is CASSQKRPFF. The DNA for the CDR3 is TGTGCCAGCAGCCAAAAGCGCCCTTTCTTT.

The chain recombines TRBV7-8 with TRBJ2-5; D not certain. The CDR3 spans 13 residues. CDR1 and CDR2 (germline): SGHVS, FQNEAQ. The ends were cut back, 3 bases at V and 2 bases at J, with 7 bases in the middle. In DNA form, the CDR3 reads TGTGCCAGCAGCTTGGGCAGACAAGAGACCCAGTACTTC. Protein: CASSLGRQETQYF.

V and J are TRBV5-1 and TRBJ2-2, with D possibly TRBD2 on 5 matching bases. The V gene lost 0 bases and the J gene lost 6 bases, with 6 bases spanning the gap. From germline, CDR1 is SGHRS and CDR2 YFSETQ. The CDR3 has 13 residues. CDR3 amino acids: CASSLGGAGELFF. CDR3 nucleotide sequence: TGCGCCAGCAGCTTGGGGGGAGCCGGGGAGCTGTTTTTT. The entire variable domain, with the rest obtained from reference TRBV5-1 and TRBJ2-2, is as follows: KAGVTQTPRYLIKTRGQQVTLSCSPISGHRSVSWYQQTPGQGLQFLFEYFSETQRNKGNFPGRFSGRQFSNSRSEMNVSTLELGDSALYLCASSLGGAGELFFGEGSRLTVL.